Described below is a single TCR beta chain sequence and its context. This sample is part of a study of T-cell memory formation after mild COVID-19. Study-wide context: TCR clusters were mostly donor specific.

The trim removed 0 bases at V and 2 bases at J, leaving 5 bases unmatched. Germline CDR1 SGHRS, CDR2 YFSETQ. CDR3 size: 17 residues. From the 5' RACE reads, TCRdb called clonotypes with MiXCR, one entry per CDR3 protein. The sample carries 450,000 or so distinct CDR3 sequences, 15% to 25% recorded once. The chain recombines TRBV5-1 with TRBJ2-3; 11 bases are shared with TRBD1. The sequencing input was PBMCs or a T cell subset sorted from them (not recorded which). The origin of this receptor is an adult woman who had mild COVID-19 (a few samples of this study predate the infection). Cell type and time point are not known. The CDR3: CASSLEGTGGNTDTQYF. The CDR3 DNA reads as TGCGCCAGCAGCTTGGAGGGGACAGGGGGAAACACAGATACGCAGTATTTT.